This T cell receptor beta chain was profiled in a study of cytomegalovirus exposure and HLA in healthy donors. Looking at the study overall: Tens of millions of unique TCRs from HLA-typed donors made up an early data release. Study-wide results and caveats: For most subjects, TCR beta sequences were reported to predict HLA-A and HLA-B alleles with accuracy. Among the most significant clusters, several appeared linked to common viral pathogens in a later analysis. Sequencing depth across donors, presence/absence analyses assumed, was roughly uniform.

Amplification used 60 Vbeta primers and 13 Jbeta primers. The method was immunoSEQ multiplex PCR; TCRdb's version includes in-frame clones alone and lacks a portion of them. The data show over 150,000 clones, roughly 81% seen once. Germline V gene sequence: CDR1 WNHNN, CDR2 SYGVQD (reference sequence). V shed 5 bases and J shed 5 bases, with 14 bases lying between them. The CDR3 runs 14 residues. Remarks on this clone: Its antigen is currently unknown.

The TCR was taken from a girl under 18 in good health and CMV-seropositive. The chain employs TRBV10-1 and TRBJ2-3, with D perhaps TRBD2 (5 bases). Material: PBMCs. The CDR3 coding sequence is TGCGCCAGCAGTCACCGGGGAAAGGGAGATACGCAGTATTTT. As protein: CASSHRGKGDTQYF.